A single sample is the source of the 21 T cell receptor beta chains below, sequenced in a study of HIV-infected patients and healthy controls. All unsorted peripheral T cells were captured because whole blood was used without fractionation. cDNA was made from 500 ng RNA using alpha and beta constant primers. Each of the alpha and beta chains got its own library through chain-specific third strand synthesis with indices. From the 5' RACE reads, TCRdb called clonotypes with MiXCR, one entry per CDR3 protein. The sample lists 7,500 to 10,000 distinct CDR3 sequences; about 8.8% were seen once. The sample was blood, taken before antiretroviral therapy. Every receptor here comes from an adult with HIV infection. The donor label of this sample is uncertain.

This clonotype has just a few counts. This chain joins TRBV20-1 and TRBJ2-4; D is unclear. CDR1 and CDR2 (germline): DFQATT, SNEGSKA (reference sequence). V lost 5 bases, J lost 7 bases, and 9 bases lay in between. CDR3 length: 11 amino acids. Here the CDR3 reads CSAQARNIQYF. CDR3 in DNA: TGCAGTGCTCAAGCCAGGAACATTCAGTACTTC.

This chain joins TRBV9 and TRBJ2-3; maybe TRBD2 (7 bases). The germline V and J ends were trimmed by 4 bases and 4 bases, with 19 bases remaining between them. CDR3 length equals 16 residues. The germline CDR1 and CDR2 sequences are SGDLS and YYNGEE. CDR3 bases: TGTGCCAGCAGCCCTAGAGTGGGGGGGCCCGCAGATACGCAGTATTTT. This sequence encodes CASSPRVGGPADTQYF.

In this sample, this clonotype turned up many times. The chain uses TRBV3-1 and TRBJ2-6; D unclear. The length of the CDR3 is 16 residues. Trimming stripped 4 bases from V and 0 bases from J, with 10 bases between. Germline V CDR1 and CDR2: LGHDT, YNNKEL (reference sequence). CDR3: CASSPPGFSGANVLTF. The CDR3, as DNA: TGTGCCAGCAGCCCTCCTGGATTCTCTGGGGCCAACGTCCTGACTTTC.

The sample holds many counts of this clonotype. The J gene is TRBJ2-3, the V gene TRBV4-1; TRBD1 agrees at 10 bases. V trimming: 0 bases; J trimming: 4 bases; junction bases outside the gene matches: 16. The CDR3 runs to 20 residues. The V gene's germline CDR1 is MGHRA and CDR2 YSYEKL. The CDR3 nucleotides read TGCGCCAGCAGCCAAGATAATTTCGGGGGACAGGGGCTATCGGCAGATACGCAGTATTTT. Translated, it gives CASSQDNFGGQGLSADTQYF.

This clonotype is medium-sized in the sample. CDR3 sequence: CSVVRVTEAFF. The CDR3, as DNA: TGCAGCGTTGTAAGGGTGACTGAAGCTTTCTTT. The V call is TRBV29-1, the J call TRBJ1-1; D is unclear. This CDR3 spans 11 amino acids. Trimming shortened V by 4 bases and J by 5 bases, and 8 bases separated the two germline ends. CDR1 is SQVTM and CDR2 is ANQGSEA in the germline V gene.

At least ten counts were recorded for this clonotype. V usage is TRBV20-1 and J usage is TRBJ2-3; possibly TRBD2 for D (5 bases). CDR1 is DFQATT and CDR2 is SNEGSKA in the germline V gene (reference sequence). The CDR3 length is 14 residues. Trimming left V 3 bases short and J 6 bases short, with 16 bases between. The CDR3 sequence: CSASGGLAADTQYF. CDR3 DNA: TGCAGTGCTAGTGGAGGACTGGCGGCGGATACGCAGTATTTT.

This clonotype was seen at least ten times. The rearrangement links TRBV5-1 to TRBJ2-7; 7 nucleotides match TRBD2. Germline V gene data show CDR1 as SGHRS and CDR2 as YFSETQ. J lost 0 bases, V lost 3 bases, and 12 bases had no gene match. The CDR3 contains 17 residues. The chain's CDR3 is CASSYGGGSGASYEQYF. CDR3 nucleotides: TGCGCCAGCAGCTACGGAGGCGGGAGTGGGGCCTCCTACGAGCAGTACTTC.

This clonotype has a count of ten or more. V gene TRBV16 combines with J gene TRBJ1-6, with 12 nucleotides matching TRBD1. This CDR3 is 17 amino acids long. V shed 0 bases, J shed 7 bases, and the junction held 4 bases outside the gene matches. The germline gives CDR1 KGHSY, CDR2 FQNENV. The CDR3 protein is CASSQSGTGGQNSPLHF. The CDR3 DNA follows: TGTGCCAGCAGCCAATCGGGGACAGGGGGCCAAAATTCACCCCTCCACTTT.

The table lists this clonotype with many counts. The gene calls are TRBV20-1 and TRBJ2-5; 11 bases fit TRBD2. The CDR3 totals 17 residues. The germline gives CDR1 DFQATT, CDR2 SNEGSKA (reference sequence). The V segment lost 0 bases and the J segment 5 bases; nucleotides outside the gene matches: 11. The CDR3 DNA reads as TGCAGTGCTAGAGATTTTCGTAGCGGGGGGGCCGTGGAGACCCAGTACTTC. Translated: CSARDFRSGGAVETQYF.

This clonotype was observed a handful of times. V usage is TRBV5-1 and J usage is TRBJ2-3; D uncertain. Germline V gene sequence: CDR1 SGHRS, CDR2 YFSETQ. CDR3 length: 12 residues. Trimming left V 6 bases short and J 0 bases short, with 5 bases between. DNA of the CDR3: TGCGCCAGCACGACTAGCACAGATACGCAGTATTTT. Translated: CASTTSTDTQYF.

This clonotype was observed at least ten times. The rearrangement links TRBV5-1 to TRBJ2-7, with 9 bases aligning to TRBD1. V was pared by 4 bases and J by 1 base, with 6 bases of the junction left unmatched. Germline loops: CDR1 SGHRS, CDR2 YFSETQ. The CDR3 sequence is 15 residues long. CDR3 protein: CASSAGTGSSYEQYF. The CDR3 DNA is TGCGCCAGCAGCGCTGGGACAGGGAGTTCCTACGAGCAGTACTTC.

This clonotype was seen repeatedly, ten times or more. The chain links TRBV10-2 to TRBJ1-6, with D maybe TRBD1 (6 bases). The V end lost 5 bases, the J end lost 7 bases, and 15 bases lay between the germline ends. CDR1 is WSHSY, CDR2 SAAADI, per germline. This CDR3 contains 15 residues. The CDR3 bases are TGCGCCAGCAGTAATGGGGCAGGGGAGAATTCACCCCTCCACTTT. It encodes CASSNGAGENSPLHF.

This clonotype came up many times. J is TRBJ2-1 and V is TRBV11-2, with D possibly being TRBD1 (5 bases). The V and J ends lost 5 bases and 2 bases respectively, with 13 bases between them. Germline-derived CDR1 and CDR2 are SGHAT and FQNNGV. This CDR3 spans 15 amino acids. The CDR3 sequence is CASSLYGATYNEQFF. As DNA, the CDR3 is TGTGCCAGCAGCCTATATGGGGCCACCTACAATGAGCAGTTCTTC.

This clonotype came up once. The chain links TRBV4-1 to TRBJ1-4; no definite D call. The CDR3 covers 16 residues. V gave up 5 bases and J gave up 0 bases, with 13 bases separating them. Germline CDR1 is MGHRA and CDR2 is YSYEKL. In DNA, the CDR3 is TGCGCCAGCAGCGTAACCTGGACGGCAACTAATGAAAAACTGTTTTTT. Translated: CASSVTWTATNEKLFF.

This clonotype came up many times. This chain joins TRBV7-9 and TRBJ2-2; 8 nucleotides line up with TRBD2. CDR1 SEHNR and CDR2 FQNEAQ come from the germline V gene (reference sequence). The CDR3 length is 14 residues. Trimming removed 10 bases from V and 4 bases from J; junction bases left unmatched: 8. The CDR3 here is CATGLTSATGELFF. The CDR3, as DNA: TGTGCCACCGGATTGACTAGCGCCACCGGGGAGCTGTTTTTT. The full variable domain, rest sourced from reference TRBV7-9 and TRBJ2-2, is DTGVSQNPRHKITKRGQNVTFRCDPISEHNRLYWYRQTLGQGPEFLTYFQNEAQLEKSRLLSDRFSAERPKGSFSTLEIQRTEQGDSAMYLCATGLTSATGELFFGEGSRLTVL.

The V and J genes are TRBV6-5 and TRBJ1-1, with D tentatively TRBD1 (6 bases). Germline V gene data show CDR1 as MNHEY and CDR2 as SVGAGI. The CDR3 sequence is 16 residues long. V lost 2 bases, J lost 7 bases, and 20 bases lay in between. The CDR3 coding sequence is TGTGCCAGCAGTTACATCGGGACATCGGCATTTGATGAAGCTTTCTTT. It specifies CASSYIGTSAFDEAFF.

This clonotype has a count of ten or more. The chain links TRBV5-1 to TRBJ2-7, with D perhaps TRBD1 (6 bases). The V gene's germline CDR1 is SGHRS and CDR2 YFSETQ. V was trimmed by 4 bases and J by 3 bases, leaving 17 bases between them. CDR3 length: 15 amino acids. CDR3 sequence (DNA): TGCGCCAGCAGCCCCGATTCCTCGGGACACTACGAGCAGTACTTC. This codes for CASSPDSSGHYEQYF.

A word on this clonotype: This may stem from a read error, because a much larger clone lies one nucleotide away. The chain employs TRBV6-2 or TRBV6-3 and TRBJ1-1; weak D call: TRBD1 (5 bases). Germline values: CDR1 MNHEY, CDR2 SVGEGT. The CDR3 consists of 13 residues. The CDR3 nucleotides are TGTGCCAGCAGAAGACAGAGGAACGCTGAAGCTTTCTTT. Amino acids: CASRRQRNAEAFF.

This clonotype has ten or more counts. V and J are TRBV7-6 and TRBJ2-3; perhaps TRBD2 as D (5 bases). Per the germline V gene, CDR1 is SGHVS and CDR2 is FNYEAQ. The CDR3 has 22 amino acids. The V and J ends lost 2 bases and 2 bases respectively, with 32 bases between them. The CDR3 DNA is TGTGCCAGCAGCTTACCACGAAAACCTTCTGGGAGCGTCCCCACCGTCACAGATACGCAGTATTTT. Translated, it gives CASSLPRKPSGSVPTVTDTQYF.

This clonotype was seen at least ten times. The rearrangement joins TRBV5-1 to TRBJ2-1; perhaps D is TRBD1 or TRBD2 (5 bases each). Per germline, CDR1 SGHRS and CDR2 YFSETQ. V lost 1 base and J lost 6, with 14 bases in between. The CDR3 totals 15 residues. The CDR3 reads CASSLQGAGGNEQFF. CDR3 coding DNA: TGCGCCAGCAGCTTGCAGGGCGCAGGAGGCAATGAGCAGTTCTTC.

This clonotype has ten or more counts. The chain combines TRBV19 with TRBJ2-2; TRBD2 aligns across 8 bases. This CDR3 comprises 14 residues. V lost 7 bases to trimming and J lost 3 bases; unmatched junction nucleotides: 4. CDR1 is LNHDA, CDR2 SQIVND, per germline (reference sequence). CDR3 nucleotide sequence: TGTGCCAGTACCCCCGGGAGGGACACCGGGGAGCTGTTTTTT. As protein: CASTPGRDTGELFF.